The sequence of this TCR beta chain was determined in a study of cytomegalovirus exposure and HLA in healthy donors. Study outcomes and limitations: Earlier analysis found most TCR beta V segments productive about 90% or about 30% of the time.

With 60 Vbeta and 13 Jbeta primers, the PCR was carried out. Repertoires were generated with immunoSEQ multiplex PCR, while TCRdb's copy carries only in-frame clones and drops some. The sample yields 150,000 to 200,000 clones, about 9% seen once. Concerning this clone itself: As yet, its antigen is unknown.

This CDR3 region has 13 residues. Germline V gene lookup returns CDR1 SNHLY and CDR2 FYNNEI. Trimming took off 6 bases at V and 1 base at J, with 9 bases between the two ends. The chain is built from TRBV2 and TRBJ1-1; D unclear. The TCR comes from a woman in her thirties in good health and CMV-seropositive. Sequenced input: PBMCs. CDR3 sequence reads: CASSPEGNTEAFF. The CDR3 DNA reads as TGTGCCAGCAGCCCCGAGGGGAACACTGAAGCTTTCTTT.